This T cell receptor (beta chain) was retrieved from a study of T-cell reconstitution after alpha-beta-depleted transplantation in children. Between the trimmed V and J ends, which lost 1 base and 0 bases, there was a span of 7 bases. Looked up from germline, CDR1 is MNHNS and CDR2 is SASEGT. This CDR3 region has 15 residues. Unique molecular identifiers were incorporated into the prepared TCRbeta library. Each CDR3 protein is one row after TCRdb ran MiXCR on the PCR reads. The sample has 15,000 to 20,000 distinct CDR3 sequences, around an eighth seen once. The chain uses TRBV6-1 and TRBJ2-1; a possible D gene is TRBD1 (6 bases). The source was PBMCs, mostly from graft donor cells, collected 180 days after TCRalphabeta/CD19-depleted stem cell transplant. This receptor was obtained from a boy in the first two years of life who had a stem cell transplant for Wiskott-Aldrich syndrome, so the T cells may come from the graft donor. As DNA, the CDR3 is TGTGCCAGCAGTGAAGAGACAGGCTCCTACAATGAGCAGTTCTTC. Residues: CASSEETGSYNEQFF.